This TCR beta chain emerged from a study of a mutant IDH1 vaccine in newly diagnosed glioma. Turning to the study itself: Vaccination of patients was performed eight times, in weeks 1, 3, 5, 7, 11, 15, 19 and 23. Treated patients comprised around 60% males and around 38% females, mean age around 40 years. Study observations and caveats: Induction of immune responses by the vaccine occurred in more than 85% of patients.

The data were produced by immunoSEQ multiplex PCR, yet TCRdb's version contains in-frame clones alone and is incomplete. Of more than 55,000 clones in the sample, about 81% are singletons; the top ten hold roughly 8.4%. This clone was seen once. Its antigen is not identified. Time point specified: week 23, last vaccination. Vaccinated patients received 300 ug of mutant IDH1 20-mer peptide per dose, with topical imiquimod. The V and J ends lost 4 bases and 0 bases respectively, with 7 bases between them. The CDR3 has 13 amino acids. The V gene's germline CDR1 is SGDLS and CDR2 YYNGEE. This sequence originates from a middle-aged woman with glioma. Some clones in this sample may be carry-over from other donors' samples. The J gene is TRBJ1-1, the V gene TRBV9; D gene unclear. The sample consisted of PBMCs, taken from a glioma patient whose treatment included an IDH1 peptide vaccine. CDR3 in DNA: TGTGCCAGCAGCTTCCAAGTGAACACTGAAGCTTTCTTT. Protein sequence: CASSFQVNTEAFF.